This TCR beta chain emerged from a study of T-cell reconstitution after alpha-beta-depleted transplantation in children. The CDR3 length is 20 residues. The trim removed 0 bases at V and 2 bases at J, leaving 16 bases unmatched. Germline V gene data show CDR1 as LGHNA and CDR2 as YNFKEQ. TCRbeta library preparation incorporated unique molecular identifiers. TCRdb independently ran MiXCR on the PCR reads; one entry per CDR3 protein. The table has about 460,000 distinct CDR3 sequences, about 10% seen once. Ten or more counts support this clonotype. The receptor comes from a child under 10 years old with inherited bone marrow failure, due to receive a stem cell transplant. The starting material was PBMCs, obtained before TCRalphabeta/CD19-depleted stem cell transplant. The chain employs TRBV4-2 and TRBJ2-7; TRBD2 matches 10 bases. CDR3 in DNA: TGTGCCAGCAGCCAAGATACGCCGCGCCTAGCGGGAGTTTCCCCCTACGAGCAGTACTTC. Translation gives CASSQDTPRLAGVSPYEQYF.